This entry describes one T cell receptor (beta chain). The RNA, roughly 0.5 to 1 ug, was put through reverse transcription using random hexamers. One entry per CDR3 protein results from TCRdb running MiXCR on the immunoSEQ multiplex PCR reads. Of about 200,000 distinct CDR3 sequences in the sample, 85% to 95% were seen once. The data derive from a study of CD8 T cells in Susac syndrome. Germline CDR1 MNHEY, CDR2 SMNVEV (reference sequence). This CDR3 has 14 amino acids. V dropped 5 bases and J dropped 8; count of bases not matched to a gene: 10. CD8+ and CD4+ T cells from blood underwent TCR beta sequencing.

The specimen sequenced was CD4+ T cells from PBMCs. This receptor was taken from a human donor in good health. The chain employs TRBV27 and TRBJ1-2, with 8 bases aligning to TRBD1. CDR3 coding DNA: TGTGCCAGCAGTAATGGGGGACAGGTGTTCGGCTACACCTTC. Translating gives CASSNGGQVFGYTF.